This TCR beta chain is from a study of T cell repertoires in cytomegalovirus infection. Study as a whole: CMV infection and matching HLA type were both indicated by public TCR beta signatures.

This clonotype showed up many times. Its antigen is not identified. TCRdb re-analysed the reads in MiXCR, keeping a single row per CDR3 protein. The data contain fewer than 200,000 distinct CDR3 sequences, approximately 14% of them seen just once; the ten biggest clones take up roughly 27%. Overall study results and limits: In two of eight donors, the top clonotype was HLA-C-restricted CMV-specific.

Material for sequencing was PBMCs. The sequence came from a human donor in good health (CMV status not recorded). Some clones in this sample may be carry-over from other donors' samples.

The CDR3 bases are TGTGCCAGCAGCTTAGATTGGAGCACAGATACGCAGTATTTT. Residues: CASSLDWSTDTQYF. V and J are TRBV7-2 and TRBJ2-3; D remains ambiguous. In germline, CDR1 is SGHTA, CDR2 FQGNSA. The CDR3 contains 14 residues. V shed 1 base and J shed 0 bases, with 5 bases lying between them. The entire variable domain, with the rest obtained from reference TRBV7-2 and TRBJ2-3, is as follows: GAGVSQSPSNKVTEKGKDVELRCDPISGHTALYWYRQSLGQGLEFLIYFQGNSAPDKSGLPSDRFSAERTGGSVSTLTIQRTQQEDSAVYLCASSLDWSTDTQYFGPGTRLTVL.